These T cell receptor beta chains were read from a single sample in a study of CD8+ T cells in alopecia areata. Sequencing used immunoSEQ multiplex PCR; TCRdb keeps in-frame clones, though not all of them. In the table there are more than 200,000 clones, 40% to 45% of which are singletons. This specimen consisted of CD4+ T cells sorted from blood, obtained around week 37, from a patient treated with tofacitinib. The receptors originated from a human donor with alopecia areata. CDR3s include the opening cysteine and the closing phenylalanine or tryptophan. Each record gives: J gene, clone size, D gene, V gene, CDR3 DNA, CDR3 protein. A D gene is named only where the DNA matches it firmly. A row's size may be missing; if present it is once, few, many or a size class.

TRBJ1-1 | NA | TRBD1 | TRBV27 | TGTGCCAGCAGATTGACAGGGAGAATGAACACTGAAGCTTTCTTT | CASRLTGRMNTEAFF
TRBJ1-1 | NA | NA | TRBV5-1 | TGCGCCAGCAGGGGATCGGTTGAAGCTTTCTTT | CASRGSVEAFF
TRBJ2-2 | few | TRBD2 | TRBV30 | TGTGCCTGGAGTGTACCGGGAGGGCGGACCGGGGAGCTGTTTTTT | CAWSVPGGRTGELFF
TRBJ2-7 | NA | NA | TRBV5-1 | TGCGCCAGCAGCTCTGGCTTACAGGGTTCCTACGAGCAGTACTTC | CASSSGLQGSYEQYF
TRBJ2-5 | few | NA | TRBV9 | TGTGCCAGCAGCGTAGCGGTGGGAGGAAAAGAGACCCAGTACTTC | CASSVAVGGKETQYF
TRBJ2-7 | NA | NA | TRBV5-4 | TGTGCCAGCAGCTTGGGAGTCGCGACGGACTACGAGCAGTACTTC | CASSLGVATDYEQYF
TRBJ2-3 | NA | TRBD2 | TRBV2 | TGTGCCAGCAGCCGCGGGACTAGCGGGAGGGCGGTAGATACGCAGTATTTT | CASSRGTSGRAVDTQYF
TRBJ2-2 | NA | NA | TRBV7-2 | TGTGCCAGCAGCTTAGTCGGGGGCCACACCGGGGAGCTGTTTTTT | CASSLVGGHTGELFF
TRBJ2-5 | few | TRBD2 | TRBV27 | TGTGCCAGCAGTGGGTTACATGAGGAGGGAGGGTCCCAAGAGACCCAGTACTTC | CASSGLHEEGGSQETQYF
TRBJ2-5 | NA | TRBD1 | TRBV27 | TGTGCCAGCAGTGAAGGACAGGGGGCATCCTACTTCCAAGAGACCCAGTACTTC | CASSEGQGASYFQETQYF
TRBJ2-1 | NA | NA | TRBV19 | TGTGCCAGTAGTACCTCAGGACGGGGGCCTGTCTTCAATGAGCAGTTCTTC | CASSTSGRGPVFNEQFF
TRBJ2-3 | NA | TRBD2 | TRBV11-2 | TGTGCCAGCAGCTTAGAAGCGGGAGCAGATACGCAGTATTTT | CASSLEAGADTQYF
TRBJ1-1 | NA | TRBD1 | TRBV10-3 | TGTGCCATCAGCCCGGGACAGCGGGATGGACGGGAAGCTTTCTTT | CAISPGQRDGREAFF
TRBJ1-5 | few | NA | TRBV30 | TGTGCCTGGAGTGTACTTGGCAATCAGCCCCAGCATTTT | CAWSVLGNQPQHF
TRBJ2-5 | NA | TRBD2 | TRBV25-1 | TGTGCCAGCAGTTCTCTAGCGGGAGGACTGGAGACCCAGTACTTC | CASSSLAGGLETQYF
TRBJ2-4 | NA | NA | TRBV30 | TGTGCCTGCGACAGATCAAACATTCAGTACTTC | CACDRSNIQYF
TRBJ2-2 | few | NA | TRBV19 | TGTGCCAGTAGTTTCCAACGTTCTTACGGGGAGCTGTTTTTT | CASSFQRSYGELFF
TRBJ1-4 | NA | TRBD1 | TRBV2 | TGTGCCAGCAGAGTACAGGGGATCTCGGCTAATGAAAAACTGTTTTTT | CASRVQGISANEKLFF
TRBJ1-1 | few | TRBD1 | TRBV18 | TGTGCCAGCTCATCTTACAGGGGAGGGAACACTGAAGCTTTCTTT | CASSSYRGGNTEAFF
TRBJ2-1 | NA | TRBD1 | TRBV7-9 | TGTGCCAGCAGCACCTATACGGGACAGGGATCCCATGAGCAGTTCTTC | CASSTYTGQGSHEQFF
TRBJ2-1 | NA | NA | TRBV28 | TGTGCCAGCAGTTTGACCGTTTCCTACAATGAGCAGTTCTTC | CASSLTVSYNEQFF
TRBJ2-7 | NA | NA | TRBV30 | TGTGCCTGGAGTGCTTTCAACTCAGGGGCTACCTACGAGCAGTACTTC | CAWSAFNSGATYEQYF
TRBJ2-5 | NA | TRBD1 | TRBV7-7 | TGTGCCAGCAGCCACAGGGGACGAGAGACCCAGTACTTC | CASSHRGRETQYF
TRBJ2-7 | NA | NA | TRBV6-1 | TGTGCCAGCAGTGAAGTCAGCCCGAACGTACGCAAGCAGTACTTC | CASSEVSPNVRKQYF
TRBJ1-1 | NA | TRBD1 | TRBV30 | TGTGCCTGGATGGGGGCAGGGGGAGGGTGGACTGAAGCTTTCTTT | CAWMGAGGGWTEAFF
TRBJ2-1 | once | NA | TRBV5-1 | TGCGCCAGCAGCTTGGCCAACAGCCACAATGAGCAGTTCTTC | CASSLANSHNEQFF
TRBJ2-5 | NA | TRBD1 | TRBV9 | TGTGCCAGCAGCGTAGAGGGACAGACAATCGAGACCCAGTACTTC | CASSVEGQTIETQYF
TRBJ1-5 | few | NA | TRBV11-2 | TGTGCCAGCAGCTCCATGGACGGGCCGGGCAATCAGCCCCAGCATTTT | CASSSMDGPGNQPQHF
TRBJ2-3 | once | NA | TRBV5-1 | TGCGCCACCGCGGAGGGCGGCGGCACAGATACGCAGTATTTT | CATAEGGGTDTQYF
TRBJ1-1 | NA | NA | TRBV27 | TGTGCCAGCAGTCACGACGGACAGAACACTGAAGCTTTCTTT | CASSHDGQNTEAFF
TRBJ2-7 | NA | NA | TRBV27 | TGTGCCAGCAGTTTATCGCCAGGTGGTTGGGGCGAGCAGTACTTC | CASSLSPGGWGEQYF
TRBJ2-7 | few | NA | TRBV7-8 | TGTGCCAGCAGCCTGGGACCCAATCCATCCTACGAGCAGTACTTC | CASSLGPNPSYEQYF
TRBJ2-7 | few | NA | TRBV6-5 | TGTGCCAGCACCTTTCAGTGGGCCGGAGGCTACGAGCAGTACTTC | CASTFQWAGGYEQYF
TRBJ2-1 | NA | NA | TRBV5-1 | TGCGCCAGCAACGTCCGAGCGGACGTATTCAATGAGCAGTTCTTC | CASNVRADVFNEQFF
TRBJ2-7 | NA | TRBD1 | TRBV7-2 | TGTGCCACGTATACCGGGACAGGGGACCACGAGCAGTACTTC | CATYTGTGDHEQYF
TRBJ2-1 | NA | NA | TRBV30 | TGTGCCTGGAGTAGGAGGGGGGACTACAATGAGCAGTTCTTC | CAWSRRGDYNEQFF
TRBJ2-5 | NA | NA | TRBV11-2 | TGTGCCAGCAGCACGCGGGCCGGTGGTGAAGCCCAGTACTTC | CASSTRAGGEAQYF